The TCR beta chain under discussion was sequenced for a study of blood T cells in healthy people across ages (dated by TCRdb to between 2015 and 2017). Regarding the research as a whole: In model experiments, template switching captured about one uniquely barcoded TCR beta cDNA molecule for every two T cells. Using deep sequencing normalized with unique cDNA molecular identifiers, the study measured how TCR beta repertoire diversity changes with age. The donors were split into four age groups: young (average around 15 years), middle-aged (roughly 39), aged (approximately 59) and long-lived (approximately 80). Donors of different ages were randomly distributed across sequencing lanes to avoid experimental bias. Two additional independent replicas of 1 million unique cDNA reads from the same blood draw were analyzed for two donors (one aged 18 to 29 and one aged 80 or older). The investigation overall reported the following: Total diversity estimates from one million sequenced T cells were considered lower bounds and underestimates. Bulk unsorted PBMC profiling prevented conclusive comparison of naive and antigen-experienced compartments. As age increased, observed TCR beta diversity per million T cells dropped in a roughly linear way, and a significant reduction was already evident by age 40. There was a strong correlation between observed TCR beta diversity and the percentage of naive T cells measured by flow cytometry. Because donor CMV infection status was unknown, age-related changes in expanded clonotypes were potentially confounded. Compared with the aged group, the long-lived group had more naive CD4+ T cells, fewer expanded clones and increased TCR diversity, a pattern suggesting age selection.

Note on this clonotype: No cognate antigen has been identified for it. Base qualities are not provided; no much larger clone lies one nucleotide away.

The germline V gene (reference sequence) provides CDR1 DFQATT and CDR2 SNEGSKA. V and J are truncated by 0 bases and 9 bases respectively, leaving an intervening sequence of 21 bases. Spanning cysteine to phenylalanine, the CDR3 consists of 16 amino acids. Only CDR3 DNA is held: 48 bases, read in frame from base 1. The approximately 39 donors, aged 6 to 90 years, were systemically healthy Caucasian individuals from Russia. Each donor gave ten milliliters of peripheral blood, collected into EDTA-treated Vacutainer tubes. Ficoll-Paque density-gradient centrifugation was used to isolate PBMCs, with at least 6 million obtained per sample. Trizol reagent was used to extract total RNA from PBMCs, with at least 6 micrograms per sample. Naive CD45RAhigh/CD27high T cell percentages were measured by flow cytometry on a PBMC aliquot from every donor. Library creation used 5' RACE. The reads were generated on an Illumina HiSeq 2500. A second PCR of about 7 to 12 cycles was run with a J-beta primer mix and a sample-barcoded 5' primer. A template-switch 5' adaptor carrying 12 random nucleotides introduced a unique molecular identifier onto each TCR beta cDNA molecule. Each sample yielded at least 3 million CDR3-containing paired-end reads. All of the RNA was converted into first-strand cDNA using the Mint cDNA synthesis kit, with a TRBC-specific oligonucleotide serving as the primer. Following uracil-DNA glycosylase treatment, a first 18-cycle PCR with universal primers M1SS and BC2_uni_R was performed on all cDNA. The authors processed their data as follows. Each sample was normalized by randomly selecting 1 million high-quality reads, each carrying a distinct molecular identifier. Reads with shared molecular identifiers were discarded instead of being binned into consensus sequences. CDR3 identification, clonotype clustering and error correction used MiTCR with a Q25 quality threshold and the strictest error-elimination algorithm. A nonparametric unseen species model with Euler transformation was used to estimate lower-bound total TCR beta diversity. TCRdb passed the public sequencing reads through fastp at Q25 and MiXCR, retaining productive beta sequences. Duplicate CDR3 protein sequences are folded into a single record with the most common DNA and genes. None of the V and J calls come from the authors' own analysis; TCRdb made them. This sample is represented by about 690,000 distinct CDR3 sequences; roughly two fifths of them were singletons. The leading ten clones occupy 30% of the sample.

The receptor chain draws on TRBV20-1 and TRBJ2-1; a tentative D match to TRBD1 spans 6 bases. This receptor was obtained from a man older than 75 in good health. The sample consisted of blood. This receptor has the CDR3 CSARDPVARGRGEQFF. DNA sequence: TGCAGTGCTAGAGATCCTGTGGCCAGGGGAAGGGGTGAGCAGTTCTTC.